The T cell receptor (beta chain) described here comes from a study of OX40 agonist ivuxolimab in advanced cancers. Whole-study context: Across the patients, intravenous ivuxolimab was delivered every 2 weeks at 0.01 to 10 mg/kg. Recorded diagnoses for dose-escalation patients were hepatocellular carcinoma, melanoma, renal cell or head and neck cancer. A partial response was reached by three patients: one with hepatocellular carcinoma and two with cutaneous melanoma.

The assay was immunoSEQ multiplex PCR, and TCRdb's table has in-frame clones only and misses some. The profile shows more than 35,000 clones, 75% to 90% of them singletons. Study outcomes and limitations: Among the lowest levels of clonal expansion were found in partial responders at 0.1-3.0 mg/kg.

Trimming shortened V by 3 bases and J by 7 bases, and 4 bases separated the two germline ends. Germline lookup yields CDR1 LNHDA and CDR2 SQIVND (reference sequence). This CDR3 is built from 12 residues. A note on this clone: Its antigen remains unknown.

The V gene is TRBV19, the J gene TRBJ1-6; D remains ambiguous. The sequence was collected from an adult with an advanced solid tumor such as melanoma, head and neck, liver or kidney cancer. The sequencing used CD4+ or CD8+ T cells sorted from blood, collected in a trial of the OX40 agonist ivuxolimab. This CDR3 is CASSMVNSPLHF. As DNA, the CDR3 is TGTGCCAGTAGTATGGTAAATTCACCCCTCCACTTT.